This T cell receptor beta chain was recovered during a study of blood T cells in healthy people across ages. Combining a sample-barcoded 5' primer with a J-beta primer mix, a second PCR ran for 7 to 11 cycles. Via MiXCR, TCRdb re-called the 5' RACE reads, giving one row per CDR3 protein. This table holds fewer than 950,000 distinct CDR3 sequences, about 55% found once. Russia was home to the donors, healthy Caucasian individuals aged about 6 to 90. PBMCs were isolated at a quantity of at least 7 million per sample. The sequence came from a man older than 75 in good health. The material sequenced was blood.

The CDR3: CSALTGGSGYTF. The CDR3 DNA reads TGCAGTGCCCTCACAGGGGGAAGTGGCTACACCTTC. The gene calls are TRBV20-1 and TRBJ1-2; 8 nucleotides agree with TRBD1. J was trimmed by 7 bases and V by 6 bases; bases with no gene match: 7. CDR3 length: 12 amino acids. Germline V gene data show CDR1 as DFQATT and CDR2 as SNEGSKA (reference sequence).